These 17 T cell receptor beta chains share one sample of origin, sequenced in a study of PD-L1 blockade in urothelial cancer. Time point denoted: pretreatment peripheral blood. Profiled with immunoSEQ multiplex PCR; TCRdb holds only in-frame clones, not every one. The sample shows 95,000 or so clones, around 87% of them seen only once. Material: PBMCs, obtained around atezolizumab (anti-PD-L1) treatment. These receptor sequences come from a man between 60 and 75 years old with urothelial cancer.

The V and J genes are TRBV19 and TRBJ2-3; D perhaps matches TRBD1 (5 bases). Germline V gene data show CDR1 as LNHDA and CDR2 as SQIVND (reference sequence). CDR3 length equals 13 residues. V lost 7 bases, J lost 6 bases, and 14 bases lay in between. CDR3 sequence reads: CASINQGRDTQYF. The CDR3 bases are TGTGCCAGTATTAATCAGGGTCGGGATACGCAGTATTTT.

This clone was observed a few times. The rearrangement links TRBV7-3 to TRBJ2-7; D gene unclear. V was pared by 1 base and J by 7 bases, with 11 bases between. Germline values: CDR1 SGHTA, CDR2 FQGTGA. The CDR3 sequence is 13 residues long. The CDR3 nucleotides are TGTGCCAGCAGCTTAAGTGAGTTCACGGAGCAGTACTTC. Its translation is CASSLSEFTEQYF.

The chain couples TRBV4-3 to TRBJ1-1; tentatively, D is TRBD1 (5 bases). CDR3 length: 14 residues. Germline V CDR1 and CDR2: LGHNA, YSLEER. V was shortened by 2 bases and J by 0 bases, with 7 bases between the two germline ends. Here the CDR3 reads CASSQSRVNTEAFF. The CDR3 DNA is TGCGCCAGCAGCCAATCCAGGGTGAACACTGAAGCTTTCTTT.

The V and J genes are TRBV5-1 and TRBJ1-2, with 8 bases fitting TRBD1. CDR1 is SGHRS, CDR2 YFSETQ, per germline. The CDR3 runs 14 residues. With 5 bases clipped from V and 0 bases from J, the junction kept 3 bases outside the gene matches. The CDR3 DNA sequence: TGCGCCAGCAGTCAGGGGGCCCCTAACTATGGCTACACCTTC. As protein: CASSQGAPNYGYTF.

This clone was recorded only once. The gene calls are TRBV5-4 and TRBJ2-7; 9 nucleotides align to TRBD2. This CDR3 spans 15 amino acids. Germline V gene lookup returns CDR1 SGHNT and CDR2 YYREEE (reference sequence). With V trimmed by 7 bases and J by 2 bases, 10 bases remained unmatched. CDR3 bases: TGTGCCAGCGAGGGCCCGGGACTAGCCACCTACGAGCAGTACTTC. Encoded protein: CASEGPGLATYEQYF.

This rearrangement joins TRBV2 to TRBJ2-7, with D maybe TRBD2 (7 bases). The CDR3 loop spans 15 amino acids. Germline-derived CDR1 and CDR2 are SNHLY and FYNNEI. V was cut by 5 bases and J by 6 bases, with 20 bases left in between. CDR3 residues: CASSYRDLGEGEQYF. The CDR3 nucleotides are TGTGCCAGCAGTTACAGGGACCTGGGGGAGGGCGAGCAGTACTTC.

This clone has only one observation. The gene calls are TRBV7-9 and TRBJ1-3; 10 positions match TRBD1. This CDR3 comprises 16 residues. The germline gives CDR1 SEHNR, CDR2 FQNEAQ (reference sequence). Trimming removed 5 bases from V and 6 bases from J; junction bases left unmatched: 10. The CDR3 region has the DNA TGTGCCAGCAGCGCGCACGTCGGGACAGGGGTAAACACCATATATTTT. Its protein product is CASSAHVGTGVNTIYF.

CDR3 DNA: TGTGCCAGCACCATACAGGGGTGGAACACTGAAGCTTTCTTT. Amino acids: CASTIQGWNTEAFF. The chain recombines TRBV28 with TRBJ1-1, with TRBD1 matching 7 bases. The CDR3 extends over 14 amino acids. The ends lost 7 bases at V and 1 base at J; junction bases unmatched: 6. Per germline, CDR1 MDHEN and CDR2 SYDVKM.

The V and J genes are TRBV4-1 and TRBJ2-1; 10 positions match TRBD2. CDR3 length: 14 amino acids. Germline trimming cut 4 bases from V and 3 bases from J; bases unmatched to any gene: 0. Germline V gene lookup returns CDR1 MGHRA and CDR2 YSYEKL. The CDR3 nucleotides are TGCGCCAGCAGCCTAGCGGGAGGCTACAATGAGCAGTTCTTC. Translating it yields CASSLAGGYNEQFF.

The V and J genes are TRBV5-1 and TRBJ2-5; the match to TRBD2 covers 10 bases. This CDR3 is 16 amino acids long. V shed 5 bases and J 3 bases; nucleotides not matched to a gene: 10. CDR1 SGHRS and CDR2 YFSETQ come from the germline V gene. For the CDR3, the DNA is TGCGCCAGCAGGCCGGCTAGCGGGAGAGGCGAAGAGACCCAGTACTTC. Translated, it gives CASRPASGRGEETQYF. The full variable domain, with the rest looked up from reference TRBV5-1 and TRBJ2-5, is KAGVTQTPRYLIKTRGQQVTLSCSPISGHRSVSWYQQTPGQGLQFLFEYFSETQRNKGNFPGRFSGRQFSNSRSEMNVSTLELGDSALYLCASRPASGRGEETQYFGPGTRLLVL.

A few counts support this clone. CDR3 amino acids: CASSLGMSGETQYF. The DNA for the CDR3 is TGTGCCAGCAGCTTAGGCATGTCAGGGGAGACCCAGTACTTC. This chain connects TRBV11-3 to TRBJ2-5; D might be TRBD1 (5 bases). Deletions cut 1 base from V and 5 bases from J, with 11 bases between. Germline CDR1 is SGHNT and CDR2 is YENEEA. The CDR3 runs to 14 residues.

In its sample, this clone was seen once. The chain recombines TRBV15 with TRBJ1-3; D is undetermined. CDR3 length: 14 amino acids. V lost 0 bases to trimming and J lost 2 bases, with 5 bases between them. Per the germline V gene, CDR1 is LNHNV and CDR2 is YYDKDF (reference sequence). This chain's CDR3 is CATSREPAGNTIYF. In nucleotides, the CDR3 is TGTGCCACCAGCAGAGAACCAGCTGGAAACACCATATATTTT.

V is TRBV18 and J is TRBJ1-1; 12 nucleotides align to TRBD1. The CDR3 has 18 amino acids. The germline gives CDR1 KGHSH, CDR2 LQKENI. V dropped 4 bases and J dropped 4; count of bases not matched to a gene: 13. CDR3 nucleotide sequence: TGTGCCAGCTCACGGGGGACAGGGGGCGGATTTATGGGCACTGAAGCTTTCTTT. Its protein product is CASSRGTGGGFMGTEAFF.

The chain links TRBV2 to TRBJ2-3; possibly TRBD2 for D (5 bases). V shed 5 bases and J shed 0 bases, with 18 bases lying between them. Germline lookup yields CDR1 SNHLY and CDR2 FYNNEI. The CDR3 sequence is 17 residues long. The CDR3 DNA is TGTGCCAGCAGTAGAGGTCCTCCCCGGGGAAGCACAGATACGCAGTATTTT. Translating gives CASSRGPPRGSTDTQYF.

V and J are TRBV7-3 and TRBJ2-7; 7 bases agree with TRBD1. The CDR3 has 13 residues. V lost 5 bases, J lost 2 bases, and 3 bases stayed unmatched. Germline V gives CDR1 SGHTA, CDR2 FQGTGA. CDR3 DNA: TGTGCCAGCAGCCGGGACAGCGCCTACGAGCAGTACTTC. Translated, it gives CASSRDSAYEQYF.

This chain's CDR3 is CASSLGLDRAKMNTEAFF. The CDR3 nucleotides read TGTGCCAGCAGCTTAGGGCTCGACAGGGCAAAAATGAACACTGAAGCTTTCTTT. The chain uses TRBV5-4 and TRBJ1-1; TRBD1 matches 7 bases. Germline-derived CDR1 and CDR2 are SGHNT and YYREEE (reference sequence). After removal of 2 bases from V and 0 bases from J, the junction contained 13 bases not matched to a gene. This CDR3 contains 18 residues. Full variable domain (missing parts from reference TRBV5-4 and TRBJ1-1): ETGVTQSPTHLIKTRGQQVTLRCSSQSGHNTVSWYQQALGQGPQFIFQYYREEENGRGNFPPRFSGLQFPNYSSELNVNALELDDSALYLCASSLGLDRAKMNTEAFFGQGTRLTVV.

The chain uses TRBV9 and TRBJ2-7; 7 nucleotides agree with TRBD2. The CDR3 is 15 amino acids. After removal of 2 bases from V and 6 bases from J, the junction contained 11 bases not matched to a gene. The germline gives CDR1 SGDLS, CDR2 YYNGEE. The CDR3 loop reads CASSVGGGSPIEQYF. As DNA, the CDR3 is TGTGCCAGCAGCGTGGGCGGCGGGAGTCCAATCGAGCAGTACTTC.